Each of the 13 T cell receptor beta chains below was sequenced from the same sample in a study of response to subunit inactivated influenza vaccine. TCRdb called the RT-PCR reads again in MiXCR, with one record for every CDR3 protein. The sample records about 500,000 distinct CDR3 sequences, roughly 7.6% being singletons. The source was PBMCs from blood, collected less than 30 months after vaccination. These receptors all stem from a man aged 45 to 75 who received an inactivated influenza vaccine.

The chain recombines TRBV15 with TRBJ2-3; 10 bases match TRBD1. With 1 base clipped from V and 2 bases from J, the junction kept 9 bases outside the gene matches. The CDR3 covers 18 residues. Germline lookup yields CDR1 LNHNV and CDR2 YYDKDF (reference sequence). The CDR3 reads CATSRVRGQGLNTDTQYF. The DNA for the CDR3 is TGTGCCACCAGCAGAGTTAGGGGACAGGGGCTAAACACAGATACGCAGTATTTT.

In this sample, this clonotype turned up a few times. V and J are TRBV20-1 and TRBJ2-2; D uncertain. Germline V lookup: CDR1 DFQATT, CDR2 SNEGSKA (reference sequence). The CDR3 covers 12 residues. V was pared by 5 bases and J by 6 bases, with 10 bases between. CDR3 nucleotides: TGCAGTGCTTCCCGACAAGCCGGGGAGCTGTTTTTT. This gives the protein CSASRQAGELFF.

Only a few counts were recorded for this clonotype. J is TRBJ2-1 and V is TRBV6-1; 8 nucleotides match TRBD2. The junction had 10 bases not matched to a gene; V was cut back by 6 bases and J by 3 bases. The CDR3 is 16 residues long. CDR1 and CDR2 from the germline V gene are MNHNS and SASEGT. CDR3 coding DNA: TGTGCCAGCAGACCCGGGGGCGGGGGGATCTACAATGAGCAGTTCTTC. Its protein product is CASRPGGGGIYNEQFF.

This clonotype has more than one count but fewer than ten. The V call is TRBV18, the J call TRBJ2-2; 7 bases fit TRBD2. The CDR3 is 17 residues long. V shed 2 bases, J shed 2 bases, and the junction held 8 bases outside the gene matches. The germline gives CDR1 KGHSH, CDR2 LQKENI. CDR3 region: CASSPDMAGVNTGELFF. DNA of the CDR3: TGTGCCAGCTCACCAGACATGGCGGGAGTAAACACCGGGGAGCTGTTTTTT.

This chain uses TRBV20-1 with TRBJ2-3, with 7 bases lining up with TRBD1. The CDR3 extends over 14 amino acids. The V segment lost 3 bases and the J segment 8 bases; nucleotides outside the gene matches: 11. Germline V lookup: CDR1 DFQATT, CDR2 SNEGSKA (reference sequence). The DNA for the CDR3 is TGCAGTGCTAGCCCCGGGACAGTAAGAGCTACGCAGTATTTT. Amino acid sequence: CSASPGTVRATQYF.

This clonotype was seen repeatedly, ten times or more. CDR3 sequence reads: CSAIDYNEQFF. CDR3 in DNA: TGCAGTGCTATAGACTACAATGAGCAGTTCTTC. The rearrangement uses TRBV20-1 and TRBJ2-1; unclear D gene. The CDR3 extends over 11 amino acids. Trimming pared 4 bases from V and 3 bases from J, leaving 4 bases between. In germline, CDR1 is DFQATT, CDR2 SNEGSKA (reference sequence).

At least ten counts were recorded for this clonotype. The chain combines TRBV29-1 with TRBJ2-5, with D perhaps being TRBD1 or TRBD2 (5 bases each). CDR3 length equals 12 residues. Deletions cut 6 bases from V and 5 bases from J, with 13 bases between. The V gene's germline CDR1 is SQVTM and CDR2 ANQGSEA. Here the CDR3 reads CSVRGAGETQYF. CDR3 sequence (DNA): TGCAGCGTCCGAGGGGCAGGGGAGACCCAGTACTTC. The complete variable domain, with remaining parts taken from reference TRBV29-1 and TRBJ2-5, reads SAVISQKPSRDICQRGTSLTIQCQVDSQVTMMFWYRQQPGQSLTLIATANQGSEATYESGFVIDKFPISRPNLTFSTLTVSNMSPEDSSIYLCSVRGAGETQYFGPGTRLLVL.

This clonotype was counted many times. In DNA form, the CDR3 reads TGTGCCAGCAGCCCCCAGACGGGGGGCTCCTACAATGAGCAGTTCTTC. Translating gives CASSPQTGGSYNEQFF. The chain is built from TRBV4-2 and TRBJ2-1; 7 bases are shared with TRBD2. Losses at the gene ends were 4 bases for V and 0 bases for J; bases not matched to a gene: 6. CDR3 size: 16 residues. The germline V gene has CDR1 LGHNA and CDR2 YNFKEQ.

The chain recombines TRBV5-5 with TRBJ1-1, with a weak D call TRBD1 (6 bases). Trimming removed 5 bases from V and 2 bases from J, with 16 bases in between. The CDR3 runs 15 residues. CDR1 SGHKS and CDR2 YYEKEE come from the germline V gene (reference sequence). In DNA form, the CDR3 reads TGTGCCAGCAGGCCTGAAACAGGGTTTAACACTGAAGCTTTCTTT. Translating gives CASRPETGFNTEAFF.

This clonotype was recorded at least ten times. This sequence joins TRBV7-9 and TRBJ1-1; D may be TRBD1 (5 bases). V was cut by 1 base and J by 0 bases, with 12 bases left in between. Germline V lookup: CDR1 SEHNR, CDR2 FQNEAQ (reference sequence). There are 16 residues in the CDR3. The CDR3 loop reads CASSLVIGRVNTEAFF. The DNA for the CDR3 is TGTGCCAGCAGCTTAGTAATTGGCAGGGTGAACACTGAAGCTTTCTTT.

J is TRBJ2-5 and V is TRBV5-6; D possibly matches TRBD1 or TRBD2 (5 bases each). CDR1 SGHDT and CDR2 YYEEEE come from the germline V gene. V shed 0 bases and J shed 2 bases, with 11 bases lying between them. This CDR3 is 15 amino acids long. The CDR3 here is CASSLVWGLQETQYF. As DNA, the CDR3 is TGTGCCAGCAGCTTGGTATGGGGGTTGCAAGAGACCCAGTACTTC.

This clonotype has ten or more counts. The chain is built from TRBV12-3 or TRBV12-4 and TRBJ2-1; D not resolved. This CDR3 is 14 amino acids long. The V end was cut by 2 bases, the J end by 4 bases, with 9 bases between. The CDR3 sequence is CASSLSLRYNEQFF. The DNA for the CDR3 is TGTGCCAGCAGTTTATCGTTGCGGTACAATGAGCAGTTCTTC.

At least ten counts were recorded for this clonotype. The genes are TRBV4-3 and TRBJ1-5; D is unclear. The CDR3 contains 13 residues. CDR1 is LGHNA, CDR2 YSLEER, per germline. The V end was cut by 0 bases, the J end by 7 bases, with 7 bases between. CDR3 DNA: TGCGCCAGCAGCCAAGAGTCTAGCCAGCCCCAGCATTTT. Residues: CASSQESSQPQHF.